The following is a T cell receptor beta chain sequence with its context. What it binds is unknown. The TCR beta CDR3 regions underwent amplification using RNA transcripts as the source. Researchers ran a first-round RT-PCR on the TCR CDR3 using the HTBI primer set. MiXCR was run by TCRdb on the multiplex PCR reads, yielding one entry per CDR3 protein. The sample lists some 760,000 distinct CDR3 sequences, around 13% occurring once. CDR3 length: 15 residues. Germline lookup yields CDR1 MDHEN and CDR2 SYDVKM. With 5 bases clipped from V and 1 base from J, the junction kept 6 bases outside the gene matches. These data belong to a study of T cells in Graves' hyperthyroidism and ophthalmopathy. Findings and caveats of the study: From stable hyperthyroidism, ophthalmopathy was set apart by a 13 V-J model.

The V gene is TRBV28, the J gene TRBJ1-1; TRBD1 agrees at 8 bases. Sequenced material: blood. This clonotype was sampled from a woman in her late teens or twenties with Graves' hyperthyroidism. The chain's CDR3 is CASSTPGTGNTEAFF. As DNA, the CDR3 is TGTGCCAGCAGTACTCCCGGGACAGGGAACACTGAAGCTTTCTTT.